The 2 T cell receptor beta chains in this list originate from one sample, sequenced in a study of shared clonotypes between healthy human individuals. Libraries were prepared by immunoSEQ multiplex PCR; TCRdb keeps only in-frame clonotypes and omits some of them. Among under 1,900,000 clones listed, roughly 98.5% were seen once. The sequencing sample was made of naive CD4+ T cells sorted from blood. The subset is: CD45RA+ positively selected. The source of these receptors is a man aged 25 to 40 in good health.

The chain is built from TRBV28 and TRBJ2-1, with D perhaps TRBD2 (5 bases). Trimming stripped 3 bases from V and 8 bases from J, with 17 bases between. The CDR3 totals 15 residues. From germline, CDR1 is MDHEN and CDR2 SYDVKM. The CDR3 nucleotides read TGTGCCAGCAGTTTTCCCGGAGGCCCCCGCTATGAGCAGTTCTTC. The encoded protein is CASSFPGGPRYEQFF.

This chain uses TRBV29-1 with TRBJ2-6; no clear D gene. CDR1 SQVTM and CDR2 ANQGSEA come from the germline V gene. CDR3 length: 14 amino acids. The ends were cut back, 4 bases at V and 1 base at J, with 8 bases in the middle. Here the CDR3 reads CSVVSRSGANVLTF. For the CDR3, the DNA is TGCAGCGTTGTGTCGCGGTCTGGGGCCAACGTCCTGACTTTC.